This is a list of T cell receptor beta chains from one sample in a study of memory CD4+ T cells and cytomegalovirus serostatus. Clones were read by immunoSEQ multiplex PCR, and TCRdb kept only the in-frame ones, dropping some. The table includes under 100,000 clones, around 80% detected once. Sequences were obtained from memory CD4+ T cells from blood. The receptor set was obtained from an adult in good health and CMV-seronegative. The CDR3 runs from the conserved cysteine through the conserved F or W. D genes are given only for firm matches. Size tells how often a clone was seen (once, few, many) or the class of an expanded clone, and some rows leave it out.

clone size	J gene	V gene	D gene	CDR3 protein	CDR3 DNA
NA	TRBJ2-5	TRBV18	TRBD1	CASSGPRDRGETQYF	TGTGCCAGCTCTGGGCCCCGGGACAGGGGAGAGACCCAGTACTTC
NA	TRBJ2-7	TRBV18	NA	CASSPSITYEQYF	TGTGCCAGCTCACCTTCAATAACCTACGAGCAGTACTTC
NA	TRBJ2-2	TRBV6-5	TRBD1	CASRRTGDSGELFF	TGTGCCAGCAGAAGGACAGGGGACTCCGGGGAGCTGTTTTTT
NA	TRBJ2-1	TRBV14	TRBD1	CASSQVQGRGSEQFF	TGTGCCAGCAGCCAAGTACAAGGCAGGGGGTCTGAGCAGTTCTTC
once	TRBJ1-4	TRBV5-6	NA	CASSPAGRANEKLFF	TGTGCCAGCAGCCCCGCAGGCAGGGCTAATGAAAAACTGTTTTTT
NA	TRBJ2-1	TRBV2	NA	CASGNDPPGDNEQFF	TGTGCCAGCGGGAACGACCCCCCCGGGGACAATGAGCAGTTCTTC
NA	TRBJ1-2	TRBV7-2	NA	CASDEDRDYGYTF	TGTGCCAGCGACGAAGACAGAGACTATGGCTACACCTTC
NA	TRBJ1-2	TRBV4-3	NA	CASSQVNREDYGYTF	TGCGCCAGCAGCCAAGTCAACAGGGAGGATTATGGCTACACCTTC
NA	TRBJ1-5	TRBV6-6	NA	CASSYSGGGGYQPQHF	TGTGCCAGCAGTTACTCGGGCGGGGGTGGTTATCAGCCCCAGCATTTT
NA	TRBJ1-4	TRBV7-2	TRBD1	CASSFSSGQGLNEKLFF	TGTGCCAGCAGCTTCTCCTCGGGACAGGGCTTAAATGAAAAACTGTTTTTT
NA	TRBJ1-3	TRBV30	TRBD1	CAWRRDRGSTGNTIYF	TGTGCCTGGAGGAGGGACAGGGGGTCTACTGGAAACACCATATATTTT
NA	TRBJ1-1	TRBV7-6	NA	CASSPTRQSEAFF	TGTGCCAGCAGCCCCACGCGTCAGAGTGAAGCTTTCTTT
NA	TRBJ1-1	TRBV9	TRBD1	CASSAAQGAMNTEAFF	TGTGCCAGCAGCGCTGCACAGGGGGCTATGAACACTGAAGCTTTCTTT
NA	TRBJ2-7	TRBV18	TRBD1	CASSPPGTGNYEQYF	TGTGCCAGCTCACCCCCAGGGACAGGGAACTACGAGCAGTACTTC
few	TRBJ1-2	TRBV29-1	NA	CSVAGVPGSGYTF	TGCAGCGTTGCAGGGGTCCCGGGGTCGGGCTACACCTTC
NA	TRBJ1-4	TRBV5-4	NA	CASSPGAQNEKLFF	TGTGCCAGCAGCCCCGGGGCCCAGAATGAAAAACTGTTTTTT
NA	TRBJ1-5	TRBV7-9	NA	CASSSIEAGAGQPQHF	TGTGCCAGCAGCTCCATCGAGGCAGGGGCTGGTCAGCCCCAGCATTTT
NA	TRBJ1-2	TRBV6-1	NA	CASSEQQGTTGYTF	TGTGCCAGCAGTGAACAGCAGGGAACTACTGGCTACACCTTC
NA	TRBJ2-1	TRBV27	TRBD1	CASSLSRDRVSYNEQFF	TGTGCCAGCAGTTTATCTAGGGACAGGGTCTCCTACAATGAGCAGTTCTTC
once	TRBJ1-5	TRBV7-2	NA	CASSVYSNQPQHF	TGTGCCAGCAGCGTCTATAGCAATCAGCCCCAGCATTTT
NA	TRBJ1-6	TRBV30	TRBD1	CAWSTGGNSPLHF	TGTGCCTGGAGTACAGGGGGGAATTCACCCCTCCACTTT
NA	TRBJ2-1	TRBV7-8	NA	CASSSEQHSWGSSYNEQFF	TGTGCCAGCAGCTCCGAACAACATAGCTGGGGAAGCTCCTACAATGAGCAGTTCTTC
few	TRBJ2-1	TRBV12-5	NA	CASGLGLAYYNEQFF	TGTGCTAGTGGTTTAGGGCTAGCTTATTACAATGAGCAGTTCTTC
NA	TRBJ1-4	TRBV15	NA	CATSRDPGTNEKLFF	TGTGCCACCAGCAGAGACCCCGGGACTAATGAAAAACTGTTTTTT
NA	TRBJ2-7	TRBV6-5	NA	CASSSTQGTPHEQYF	TGTGCCAGCAGTTCGACTCAAGGGACGCCACACGAGCAGTACTTC
few	TRBJ1-5	TRBV2	TRBD1	CASSDDRVGGNQPQHF	TGTGCCAGCAGCGACGACAGGGTTGGTGGCAATCAGCCCCAGCATTTT
once	TRBJ2-7	TRBV5-4	NA	CASSSKGAGYEQYF	TGTGCCAGCAGCTCCAAGGGCGCGGGCTACGAGCAGTACTTC
NA	TRBJ2-3	TRBV7-2	NA	CASSLAERADTQYF	TGTGCCAGCAGCTTAGCGGAACGGGCCGATACGCAGTATTTT
NA	TRBJ2-5	TRBV7-9	NA	CASSRGRDRVLETQYF	TGTGCCAGCTCCCGCGGCCGGGACCGGGTGTTAGAGACCCAGTACTTC
NA	TRBJ1-1	TRBV6-5	NA	CASSRSRVNTEAFF	TGTGCCAGCAGTCGGAGCCGGGTCAACACTGAAGCTTTCTTT
few	TRBJ2-2	TRBV2	TRBD2	CASSALAGGNTGELFF	TGTGCCAGCAGTGCCCTAGCGGGGGGGAACACCGGGGAGCTGTTTTTT
NA	TRBJ2-7	TRBV6-5	NA	CASSRPGAHEQYF	TGTGCCAGCAGTCGTCCAGGGGCCCACGAGCAGTACTTC
NA	TRBJ2-1	TRBV7-2	TRBD2	CASSTTSGGYNEQFF	TGTGCCAGCAGCACGACTAGCGGGGGGTACAATGAGCAGTTCTTC
NA	TRBJ1-6	TRBV6-5	TRBD1	CASRGTGHNSPLHF	TGTGCCAGCAGAGGGACAGGCCATAATTCACCCCTCCACTTT
once	TRBJ2-7	TRBV6-1	NA	CASNLDRVIRYEQYF	TGTGCCAGCAACCTCGACCGGGTAATCCGCTACGAGCAGTACTTC
NA	TRBJ2-5	TRBV10-3	NA	CAISGGDGEETQYF	TGTGCCATCAGTGGAGGGGACGGAGAAGAGACCCAGTACTTC
NA	TRBJ1-1	TRBV29-1	NA	CSVTMRRNTEAFF	TGCAGCGTTACGATGAGGAGAAACACTGAAGCTTTCTTT
NA	TRBJ2-1	TRBV7-3	TRBD2	CASIWEGPHNEQFF	TGTGCCAGCATTTGGGAGGGACCCCACAATGAGCAGTTCTTC
NA	TRBJ1-2	TRBV5-5	TRBD1	CASSAGVTGRGYGYTF	TGTGCCAGCAGCGCGGGGGTGACAGGGCGAGGCTATGGCTACACCTTC
NA	TRBJ1-5	TRBV6-5	NA	CASRRQASNQPQHF	TGTGCCAGCAGACGACAGGCTAGCAATCAGCCCCAGCATTTT
NA	TRBJ2-7	TRBV5-6	TRBD2	CASSPGGFRAYEQYF	TGTGCCAGCAGCCCCGGGGGGTTTCGAGCCTACGAGCAGTACTTC